Below, 13 T cell receptor beta chains from the same sample are listed, as sequenced in a study of early T cells in non-severe SARS-CoV-2 infection. From the 5' RACE reads, TCRdb called clonotypes with MiXCR, one entry per CDR3 protein. Here the sample spans 75,000 or so distinct CDR3 sequences, 13% to 15% being singletons. Input material: whole blood. The receptors stem from an adult who was a healthcare worker with PCR-confirmed SARS-CoV-2 infection or an uninfected control (not recorded which).

This clonotype showed up many times. The chain joins TRBV19 to TRBJ2-1; 12 nucleotides agree with TRBD2. Germline CDR1 LNHDA, CDR2 SQIVND (reference sequence). The CDR3 extends over 13 amino acids. Unmatched junction bases numbered 4, after V lost 9 bases and J lost 7 bases. In nucleotides, the CDR3 is TGTGCCAGCCTAGCGGGGGGGAGAAATGAGCAGTTCTTC. Protein: CASLAGGRNEQFF. Full variable domain (outside the CDR3, taken from reference TRBV19 and TRBJ2-1): DGGITQSPKYLFRKEGQNVTLSCEQNLNHDAMYWYRQDPGQGLRLIYYSQIVNDFQKGDIAEGYSVSREKKESFPLTVTSAQKNPTAFYLCASLAGGRNEQFFGPGTRLTVL.

Many counts were recorded for this clonotype. V usage is TRBV5-1 and J usage is TRBJ2-3; maybe TRBD1 (5 bases). Deletions cut 3 bases from V and 4 bases from J, with 12 bases between. Germline CDR1 and CDR2: SGHRS and YFSETQ. This CDR3 region has 14 residues. The DNA for the CDR3 is TGCGCCAGCAGCTGGGCGCTAGGGGCAGATACGCAGTATTTT. Its translation is CASSWALGADTQYF.

This clonotype came up a few times. This chain joins TRBV29-1 and TRBJ2-5, with 10 bases lining up with TRBD2. Looked up from germline, CDR1 is SQVTM and CDR2 is ANQGSEA. The trim removed 3 bases at V and 5 bases at J, leaving 15 bases unmatched. CDR3 length: 17 amino acids. CDR3 nucleotides: TGCAGCGTTGACAAGCGGGGGGGCCCCGACCTCCGCGAGACCCAGTACTTC. Amino acids: CSVDKRGGPDLRETQYF.

This clonotype was recorded a few times. The chain links TRBV6-1 to TRBJ2-6; D not certain. The CDR3 has 15 residues. CDR1 and CDR2 from the germline V gene are MNHNS and SASEGT. Trimming stripped 4 bases from V and 0 bases from J, with 7 bases between. The CDR3 DNA follows: TGTGCCAGCAGTGGGACCCTCTCTGGGGCCAACGTCCTGACTTTC. This encodes CASSGTLSGANVLTF.

The chain recombines TRBV12-3 or TRBV12-4 with TRBJ2-3; TRBD2 aligns across 9 bases. This CDR3 is built from 14 residues. V lost 3 bases to trimming and J lost 9 bases; unmatched junction nucleotides: 7. CDR3 nucleotides: TGTGCCAGCAGTTTTAGCGGGGGTGTTGGGACGCAGTATTTT. Residues: CASSFSGGVGTQYF.

The gene calls are TRBV9 and TRBJ2-5; D unclear. The CDR3 length is 13 residues. Germline V gene sequence: CDR1 SGDLS, CDR2 YYNGEE. V shed 2 bases and J shed 0 bases, with 5 bases lying between them. The CDR3 region is CASSVMDQETQYF. The DNA of the CDR3 is TGTGCCAGCAGCGTTATGGACCAAGAGACCCAGTACTTC.

The V and J genes are TRBV7-6 and TRBJ2-1; 11 bases are a match to TRBD2. Germline values: CDR1 SGHVS, CDR2 FNYEAQ. This CDR3 has 16 residues. With 5 bases clipped from V and 9 bases from J, the junction kept 12 bases outside the gene matches. The DNA of the CDR3 is TGTGCCAGCAGCCCGACTATACTAGCGGGGGTGGGTGAGCAGTTCTTC. It translates to CASSPTILAGVGEQFF.

This clonotype was found a few times. The genes are TRBV29-1 and TRBJ2-3; D remains ambiguous. The ends were cut back, 3 bases at V and 1 base at J, with 5 bases in the middle. CDR1 and CDR2 from the germline V gene are SQVTM and ANQGSEA. CDR3 size: 12 residues. CDR3 amino acids: CSVDGRTDTQYF. CDR3 nucleotide sequence: TGCAGCGTTGACGGGCGCACAGATACGCAGTATTTT.

The chain employs TRBV10-3 and TRBJ1-3; maybe TRBD1 (5 bases). The germline CDR1 and CDR2 sequences are ENHRY and SYGVKD. Deletions cut 8 bases from V and 4 bases from J, with 18 bases between. CDR3 length: 15 amino acids. CDR3 loop: CAIVPGTGSGNTIYF. The CDR3 nucleotides read TGTGCCATCGTCCCCGGGACCGGGAGCGGAAACACCATATATTTT.

This clonotype was detected only a few times. This chain joins TRBV18 and TRBJ2-3, with a tentative D call TRBD1 (5 bases). Germline CDR1 KGHSH, CDR2 LQKENI. This CDR3 region has 12 residues. V was pared by 8 bases and J by 0 bases, with 6 bases between. As DNA, the CDR3 is TGTGCCAGCGGGGCTAGCACAGATACGCAGTATTTT. This translates into CASGASTDTQYF. The full variable domain, with the rest looked up from reference TRBV18 and TRBJ2-3, is NAGVMQNPRHLVRRRGQEARLRCSPMKGHSHVYWYRQLPEEGLKFMVYLQKENIIDESGMPKERFSAEFPKEGPSILRIQQVVRGDSAAYFCASGASTDTQYFGPGTRLTVL.

The table lists this clonotype with many counts. The rearrangement joins TRBV4-1 to TRBJ2-1; TRBD2 agrees at 9 bases. CDR3 length: 17 amino acids. The junction had 7 bases not matched to a gene; V was cut back by 4 bases and J by 0 bases. The germline gives CDR1 MGHRA, CDR2 YSYEKL. DNA of the CDR3: TGCGCCAGCAGCCCGGAGCGGGGGGCATACTCCTACAATGAGCAGTTCTTC. Translating gives CASSPERGAYSYNEQFF.

The chain uses TRBV30 and TRBJ2-7; the D is unclear. This CDR3 comprises 13 residues. CDR1 is GTSNPN, CDR2 SVGIG, per germline (reference sequence). V dropped 6 bases and J dropped 0 bases, with 12 bases sitting between them. The CDR3 nucleotides are TGTGCCTGCCAGGTGGATAGCTCCTACGAGCAGTACTTC. It translates to CACQVDSSYEQYF.

This clonotype has at least ten counts. The V and J genes are TRBV28 and TRBJ2-6, with D perhaps TRBD1 (6 bases). The V gene's germline CDR1 is MDHEN and CDR2 SYDVKM. The CDR3 loop spans 11 amino acids. V lost 10 bases and J lost 12, with 13 bases in between. DNA for the CDR3: TGTGCCACACTGGGGGCTCCCGTCCTGACTTTC. Its protein is CATLGAPVLTF.